The sequence of this TCR beta chain was determined in a study of T cell repertoires in cytomegalovirus infection. A few counts support this clonotype. Its specificity is unknown. V gave up 0 bases and J gave up 2 bases, with 11 bases separating them. The CDR3 sequence is 15 residues long. Germline CDR1 is SGHDT and CDR2 is YYEEEE. Findings and caveats of the study: Carriers of CMV and the relevant HLA type were discriminated by public TCR beta frequency.

One entry per CDR3 protein, called by TCRdb with MiXCR from the reads. This table has around 430,000 distinct CDR3 sequences, more than 40% appearing once. The receptor's source is a human donor in good health (CMV status not recorded). Some clones in this sample may be carry-over from other donors' samples. The material sequenced was cultured PBMCs, taken from culture after CMV antigen stimulation. The chain joins TRBV5-6 to TRBJ1-1; D remains ambiguous. CDR3 region: CASSLGLMLNTEAFF. CDR3 sequence (DNA): TGTGCCAGCAGCTTGGGATTGATGTTAAACACTGAAGCTTTCTTT.